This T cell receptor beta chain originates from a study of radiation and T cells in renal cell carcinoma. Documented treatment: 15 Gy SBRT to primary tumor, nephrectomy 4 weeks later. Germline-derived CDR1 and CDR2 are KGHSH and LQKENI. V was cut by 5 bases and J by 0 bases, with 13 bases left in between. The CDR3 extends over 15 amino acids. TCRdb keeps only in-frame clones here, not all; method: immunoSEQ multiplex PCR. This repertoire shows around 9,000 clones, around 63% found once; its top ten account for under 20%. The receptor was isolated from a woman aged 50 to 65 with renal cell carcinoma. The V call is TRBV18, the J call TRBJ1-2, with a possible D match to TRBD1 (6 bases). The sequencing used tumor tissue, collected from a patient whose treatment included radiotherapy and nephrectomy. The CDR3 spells CASSVGQRTNYGYTF. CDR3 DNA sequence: TGTGCCAGCTCAGTTGGACAGAGAACTAACTATGGCTACACCTTC.